Sequencing of this T cell receptor (beta chain) was carried out in a study of blood T cell repertoires in COVID-19. Study details: Collection of acute and convalescent COVID-19 samples took place in the United States, Italy and Spain. T cells, B-cell-depleted T cells, or PBMCs supplied cDNA or gDNA.

The ends lost 1 base at V and 4 bases at J; junction bases unmatched: 10. Germline V gives CDR1 MGHRA, CDR2 YSYEKL. CDR3 length equals 16 residues. Authors' methods: Counts of nucleated cells, estimated from reference gene primer amplification, were obtained. Assay: immunoSEQ multiplex PCR; the TCRdb copy retains only in-frame clones and omits some. V and J calls and clone size come straight from that table; D and trimming were deduced from the DNA. The data hold some 200,000 clones, with around 94% observed a single time. Seattle-derived patients entered the study during active infection and were followed longitudinally.

Source material: peripheral blood. The rearrangement joins TRBV4-1 to TRBJ2-7, with 7 bases aligning to TRBD1. This receptor was taken from a young man with COVID-19, enrolled during active disease. The CDR3 DNA sequence: TGCGCCAGCAGCCAAGTAGGGGGCGAGGGCGAATACGAGCAGTACTTC. Its protein is CASSQVGGEGEYEQYF.